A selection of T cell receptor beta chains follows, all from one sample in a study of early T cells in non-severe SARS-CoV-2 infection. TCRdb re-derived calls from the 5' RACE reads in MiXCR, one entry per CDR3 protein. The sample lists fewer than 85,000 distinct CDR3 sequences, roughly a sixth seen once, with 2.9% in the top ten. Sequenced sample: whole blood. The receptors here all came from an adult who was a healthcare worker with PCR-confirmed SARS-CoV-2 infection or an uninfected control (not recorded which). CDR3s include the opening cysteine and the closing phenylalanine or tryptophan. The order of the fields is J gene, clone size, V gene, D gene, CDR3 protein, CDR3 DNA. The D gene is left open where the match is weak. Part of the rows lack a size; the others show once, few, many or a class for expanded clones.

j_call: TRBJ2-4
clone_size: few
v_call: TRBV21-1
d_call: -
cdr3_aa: CASSPRGGGRAKNIQYF
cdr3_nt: TGTGCCAGCAGTCCTAGGGGCGGAGGGAGGGCAAAAAACATTCAGTACTTC

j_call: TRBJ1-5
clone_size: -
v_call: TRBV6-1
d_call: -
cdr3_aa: CASSGPWGRGNQPQHF
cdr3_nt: TGTGCCAGCAGTGGGCCGTGGGGGAGAGGCAATCAGCCCCAGCATTTT

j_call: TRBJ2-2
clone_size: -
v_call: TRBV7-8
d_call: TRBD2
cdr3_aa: CASSRRRLAGVALNTGELFF
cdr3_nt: TGTGCCAGCAGCCGGAGGCGGCTAGCGGGCGTAGCCCTGAACACCGGGGAGCTGTTTTTT

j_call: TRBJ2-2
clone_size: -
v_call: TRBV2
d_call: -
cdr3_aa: CASSEYTGAANTGELFF
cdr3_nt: TGTGCCAGCAGTGAATATACGGGAGCCGCGAACACCGGGGAGCTGTTTTTT

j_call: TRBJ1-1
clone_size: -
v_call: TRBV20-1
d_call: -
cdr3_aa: CSALRYTRDGKLNTEAFF
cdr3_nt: TGCAGTGCCCTAAGATATACCCGGGACGGAAAACTGAACACTGAAGCTTTCTTT

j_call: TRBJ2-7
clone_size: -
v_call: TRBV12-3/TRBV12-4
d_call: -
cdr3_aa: CAGSFRGYEQYF
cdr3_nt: TGTGCCGGCAGTTTCAGAGGCTACGAGCAGTACTTC

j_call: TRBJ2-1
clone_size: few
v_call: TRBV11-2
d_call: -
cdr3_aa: CASSNYLYNEQFF
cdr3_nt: TGTGCCAGCAGCAACTACCTCTACAATGAGCAGTTCTTC

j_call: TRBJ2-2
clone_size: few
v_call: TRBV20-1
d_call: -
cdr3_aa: CSARDSARGSTGELFF
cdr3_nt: TGCAGTGCTAGAGATTCAGCCAGGGGTAGCACCGGGGAGCTGTTTTTT

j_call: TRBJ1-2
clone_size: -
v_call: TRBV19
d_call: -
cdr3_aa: CASSYRTAEGYTF
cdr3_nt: TGTGCCAGTAGTTACCGGACGGCGGAGGGCTACACCTTC

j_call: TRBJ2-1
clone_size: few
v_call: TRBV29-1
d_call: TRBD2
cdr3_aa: CSVVLAGHQEQFF
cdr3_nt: TGCAGCGTTGTTCTAGCGGGACACCAAGAGCAGTTCTTC

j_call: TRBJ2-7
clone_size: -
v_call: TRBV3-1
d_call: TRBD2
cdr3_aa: CASSQDLAGHYEQYF
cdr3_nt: TGTGCCAGCAGCCAAGATCTAGCGGGCCACTACGAGCAGTACTTC

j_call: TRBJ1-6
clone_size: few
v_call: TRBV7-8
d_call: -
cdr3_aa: CASSSLVAGPINNSPLHF
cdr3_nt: TGTGCCAGCAGCTCTTTAGTTGCAGGGCCGATAAATAATTCACCCCTCCACTTT

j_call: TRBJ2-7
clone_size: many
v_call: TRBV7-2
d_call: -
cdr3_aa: CASSLALASREQYF
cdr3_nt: TGTGCCAGCAGCTTAGCGCTGGCTAGTCGCGAGCAGTACTTC

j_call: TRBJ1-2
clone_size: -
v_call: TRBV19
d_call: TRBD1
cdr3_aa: CASSIGLAGGDHGYTF
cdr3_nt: TGTGCCAGTAGTATCGGCTTGGCAGGGGGCGATCATGGCTACACCTTC

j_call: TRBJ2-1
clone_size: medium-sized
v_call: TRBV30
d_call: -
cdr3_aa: CAWSVRNSPFF
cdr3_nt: TGTGCCTGGAGTGTACGGAACTCGCCGTTCTTC

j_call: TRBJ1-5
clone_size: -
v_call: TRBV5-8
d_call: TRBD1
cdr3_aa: CASSRGTGTNNQPQHF
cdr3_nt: TGTGCCAGCAGCCGAGGGACAGGGACTAACAATCAGCCCCAGCATTTT

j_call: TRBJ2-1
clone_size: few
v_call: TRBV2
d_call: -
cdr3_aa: CASSEWQGNYNEQFF
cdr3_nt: TGTGCCAGCAGTGAATGGCAGGGCAACTACAATGAGCAGTTCTTC

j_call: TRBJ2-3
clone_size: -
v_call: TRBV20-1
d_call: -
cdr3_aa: CSAPRLSPVPDTQYF
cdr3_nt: TGCAGTGCTCCCCGCCTATCGCCGGTTCCTGATACGCAGTATTTT

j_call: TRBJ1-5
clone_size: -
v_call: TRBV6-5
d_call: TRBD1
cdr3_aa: CASSRGTGAGNQPQHF
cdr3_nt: TGTGCCAGCAGTCGAGGGACAGGGGCTGGCAATCAGCCCCAGCATTTT

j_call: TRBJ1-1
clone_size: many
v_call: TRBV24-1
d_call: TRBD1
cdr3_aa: CATRARDSMNTEAFF
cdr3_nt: TGTGCCACCAGAGCCAGGGACAGTATGAACACTGAAGCTTTCTTT

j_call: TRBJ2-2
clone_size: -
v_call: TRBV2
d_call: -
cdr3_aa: CASSGGGGELFF
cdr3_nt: TGTGCCAGCAGTGGGGGTGGCGGGGAGCTGTTTTTT

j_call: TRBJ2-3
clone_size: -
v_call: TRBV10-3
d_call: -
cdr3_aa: CAISEVFVTDTQYF
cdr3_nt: TGTGCCATCAGTGAGGTTTTCGTCACAGATACGCAGTATTTT

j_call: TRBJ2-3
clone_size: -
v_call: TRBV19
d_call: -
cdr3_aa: CASSIPWDTQYF
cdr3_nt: TGTGCCAGTAGTATCCCTTGGGATACGCAGTATTTT

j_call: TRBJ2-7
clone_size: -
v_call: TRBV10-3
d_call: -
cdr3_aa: CAISESTERQYF
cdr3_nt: TGTGCCATCAGTGAATCTACAGAAAGGCAGTACTTC

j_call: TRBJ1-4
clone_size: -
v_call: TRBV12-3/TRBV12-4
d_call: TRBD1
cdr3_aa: CASSLGQGTNEKLFF
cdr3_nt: TGTGCCAGCAGTTTGGGACAGGGAACTAATGAAAAACTGTTTTTT

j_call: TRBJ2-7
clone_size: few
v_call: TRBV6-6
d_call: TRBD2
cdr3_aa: CASSSPRLAGYEQYF
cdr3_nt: TGTGCCAGCAGTTCCCCACGACTAGCGGGATACGAGCAGTACTTC

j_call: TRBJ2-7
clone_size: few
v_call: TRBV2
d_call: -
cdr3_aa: CASSHYEQYF
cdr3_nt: TGTGCCAGCAGCCATTACGAGCAGTACTTC

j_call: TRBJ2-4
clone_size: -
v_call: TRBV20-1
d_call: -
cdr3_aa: CSARTLAKNIQYF
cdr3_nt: TGCAGTGCTAGAACCCTAGCCAAAAACATTCAGTACTTC

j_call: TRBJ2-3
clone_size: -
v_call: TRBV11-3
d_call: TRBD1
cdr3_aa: CASSLPRTGRSTDTQYF
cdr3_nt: TGTGCCAGCAGCTTACCGAGGACAGGGAGGAGCACAGATACGCAGTATTTT

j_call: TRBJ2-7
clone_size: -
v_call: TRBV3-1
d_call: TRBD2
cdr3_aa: CASSSLAGGIYEQYF
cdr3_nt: TGTGCCAGCAGCTCACTAGCGGGGGGGATCTACGAGCAGTACTTC

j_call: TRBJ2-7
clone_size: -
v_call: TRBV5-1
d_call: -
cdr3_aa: CASSSAVGPGREQYF
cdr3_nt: TGCGCCAGCAGCTCGGCCGTGGGACCGGGCAGGGAGCAGTACTTC

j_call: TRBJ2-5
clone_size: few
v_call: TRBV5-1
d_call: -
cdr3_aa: CASSLLLRETQYF
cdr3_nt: TGCGCCAGCAGCTTGCTGCTGCGGGAGACCCAGTACTTC

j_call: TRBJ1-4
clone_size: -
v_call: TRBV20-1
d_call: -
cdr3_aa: CSARESRGAGLTNEKLFF
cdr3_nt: TGCAGTGCTAGAGAATCCAGGGGCGCCGGTTTGACTAATGAAAAACTGTTTTTT

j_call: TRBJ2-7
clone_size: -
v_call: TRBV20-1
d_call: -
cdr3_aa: CSAREGYEQYF
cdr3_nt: TGCAGTGCTAGAGAGGGTTACGAGCAGTACTTC

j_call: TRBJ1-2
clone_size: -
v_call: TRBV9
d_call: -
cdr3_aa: CASSVYRTRDYGYTF
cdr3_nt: TGTGCCAGCAGCGTATACAGGACGAGGGATTATGGCTACACCTTC

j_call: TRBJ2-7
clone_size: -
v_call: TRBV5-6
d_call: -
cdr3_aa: CASGGDPLSYEQYF
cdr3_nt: TGTGCCAGCGGCGGGGACCCACTCTCCTACGAGCAGTACTTC

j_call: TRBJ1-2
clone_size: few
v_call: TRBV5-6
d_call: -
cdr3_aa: CASSLLGDPNYGYTF
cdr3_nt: TGTGCCAGCAGCTTATTAGGAGACCCTAACTATGGCTACACCTTC

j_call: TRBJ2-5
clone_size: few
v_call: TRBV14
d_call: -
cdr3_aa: CASSKYQGLETQYF
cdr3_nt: TGTGCCAGCAGCAAATACCAGGGTCTGGAGACCCAGTACTTC

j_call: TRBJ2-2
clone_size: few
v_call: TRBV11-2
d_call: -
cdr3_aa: CASSLDRGTGELFF
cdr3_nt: TGTGCCAGCAGCTTAGATCGGGGCACCGGGGAGCTGTTTTTT

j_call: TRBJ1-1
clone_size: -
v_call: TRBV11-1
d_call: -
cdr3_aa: CASRHTRNTEAFF
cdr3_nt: TGTGCCAGCAGACACACAAGGAACACTGAAGCTTTCTTT

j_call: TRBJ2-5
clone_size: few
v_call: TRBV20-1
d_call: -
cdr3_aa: CSGRRQETQYF
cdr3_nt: TGCAGTGGGCGGCGGCAAGAGACCCAGTACTTC

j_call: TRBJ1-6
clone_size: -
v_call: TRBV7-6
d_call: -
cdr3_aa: CASSPTRDYNSPLHF
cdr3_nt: TGTGCCAGCAGCCCAACCCGGGACTATAATTCACCCCTCCACTTT

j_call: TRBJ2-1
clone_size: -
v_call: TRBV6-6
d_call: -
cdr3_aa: CASSYVSGTTGEQFF
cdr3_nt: TGTGCCAGCAGTTACGTATCGGGTACTACAGGTGAGCAGTTCTTC

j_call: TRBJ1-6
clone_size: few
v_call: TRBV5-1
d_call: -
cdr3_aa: CASSLVAGSDNSPLHF
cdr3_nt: TGCGCCAGCAGCTTGGTTGCCGGAAGCGATAATTCACCCCTCCACTTT

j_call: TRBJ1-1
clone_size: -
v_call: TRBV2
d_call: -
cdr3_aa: CASTSNGVGATEAFF
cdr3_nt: TGTGCCAGCACAAGCAACGGGGTTGGTGCCACTGAAGCTTTCTTT

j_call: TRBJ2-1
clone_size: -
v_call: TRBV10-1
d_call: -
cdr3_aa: CASSEWPPGDEQFF
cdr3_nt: TGCGCCAGCAGTGAATGGCCCCCAGGGGATGAGCAGTTCTTC

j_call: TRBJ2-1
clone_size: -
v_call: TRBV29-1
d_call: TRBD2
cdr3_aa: CSVDTGLAGYNEQFF
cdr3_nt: TGCAGCGTTGATACCGGACTAGCGGGGTACAATGAGCAGTTCTTC

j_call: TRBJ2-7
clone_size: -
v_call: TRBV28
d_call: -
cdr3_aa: CASSPPAGDYEQYF
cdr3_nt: TGTGCCAGCAGTCCGCCGGCCGGTGACTACGAGCAGTACTTC

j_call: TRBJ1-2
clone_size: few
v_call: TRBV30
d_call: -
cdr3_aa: CAWRVWGTGGYTF
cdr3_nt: TGTGCCTGGAGAGTCTGGGGGACCGGCGGCTACACCTTC

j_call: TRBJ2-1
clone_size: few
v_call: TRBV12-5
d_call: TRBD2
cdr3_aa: CASGLGLAGGLNEQFF
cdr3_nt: TGTGCTAGTGGTTTGGGACTAGCGGGGGGGCTAAATGAGCAGTTCTTC

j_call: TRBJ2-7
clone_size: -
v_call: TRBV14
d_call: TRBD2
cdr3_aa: CASSAGLAGPYEQYF
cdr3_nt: TGTGCCAGCAGCGCCGGACTAGCGGGACCCTACGAGCAGTACTTC

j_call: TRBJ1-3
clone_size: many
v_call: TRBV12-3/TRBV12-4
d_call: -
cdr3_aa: CASSSERNTIYF
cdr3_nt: TGTGCCAGCAGCTCCGAGAGAAACACCATATATTTT

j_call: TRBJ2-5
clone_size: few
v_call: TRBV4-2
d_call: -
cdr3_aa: CATGDGKGETQYF
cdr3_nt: TGTGCCACCGGCGACGGGAAAGGAGAGACCCAGTACTTC

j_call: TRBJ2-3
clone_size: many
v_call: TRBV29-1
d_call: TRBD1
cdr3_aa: CSVEDTGTGVLTDTQYF
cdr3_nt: TGCAGCGTTGAAGATACCGGGACAGGGGTCCTCACAGATACGCAGTATTTT

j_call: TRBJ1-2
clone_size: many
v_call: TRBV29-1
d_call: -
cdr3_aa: CSVQVVDGYTF
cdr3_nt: TGCAGCGTTCAGGTGGTTGATGGCTACACCTTC

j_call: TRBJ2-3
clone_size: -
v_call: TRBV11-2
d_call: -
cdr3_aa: CASSPPADTQYF
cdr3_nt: TGTGCCAGCAGCCCTCCCGCTGATACGCAGTATTTT

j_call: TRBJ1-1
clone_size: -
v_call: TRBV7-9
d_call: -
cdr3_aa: CASSWGAPGSLAQAFF
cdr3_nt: TGTGCCAGCAGCTGGGGGGCCCCGGGATCCTTAGCGCAAGCTTTCTTT

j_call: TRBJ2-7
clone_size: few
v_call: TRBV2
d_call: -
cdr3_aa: CASTLQQGRAAYEQYF
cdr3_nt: TGTGCCAGCACCCTACAACAGGGACGGGCCGCCTACGAGCAGTACTTC

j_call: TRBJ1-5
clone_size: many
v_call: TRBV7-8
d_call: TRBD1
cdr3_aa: CASSAGTGGHQPQHF
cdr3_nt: TGTGCCAGCAGCGCTGGGACAGGGGGTCATCAGCCCCAGCATTTT